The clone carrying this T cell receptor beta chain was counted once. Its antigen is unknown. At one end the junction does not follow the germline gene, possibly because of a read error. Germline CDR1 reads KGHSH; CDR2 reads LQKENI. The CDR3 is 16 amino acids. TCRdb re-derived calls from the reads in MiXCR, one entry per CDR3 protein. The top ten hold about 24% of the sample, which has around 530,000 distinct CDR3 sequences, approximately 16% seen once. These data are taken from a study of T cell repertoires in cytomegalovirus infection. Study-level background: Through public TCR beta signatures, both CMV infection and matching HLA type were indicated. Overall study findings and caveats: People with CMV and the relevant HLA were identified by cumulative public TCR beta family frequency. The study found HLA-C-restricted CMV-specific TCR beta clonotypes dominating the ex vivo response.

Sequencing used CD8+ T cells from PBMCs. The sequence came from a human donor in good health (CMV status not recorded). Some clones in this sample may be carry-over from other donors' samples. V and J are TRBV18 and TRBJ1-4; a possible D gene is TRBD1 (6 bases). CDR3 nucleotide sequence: TGTGCAAGCTCAACGGTACAGGGAAGGGATAATGAAAAACTGTTTTTT. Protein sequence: CASSTVQGRDNEKLFF.